This T cell receptor (beta chain) was identified in a study of blood T cell repertoires in COVID-19 (TCRdb year 2020). With regard to the full study: The collaborator samples originated in the United States, Italy and Spain and spanned the acute and convalescent phases of COVID-19. The material from the prospective study consisted of cDNA or gDNA derived from T cells, B-cell-depleted T cells, or PBMCs. The dataset comprised deeply sampled blood TCRbeta repertoires from subjects exposed to, actively infected with, or recovered from COVID-19. The repertoires were made available in a free public database intended to serve as a resource for research on the immune response to SARS-CoV-2. The samples were drawn from the first 160 participants of the ongoing ImmuneRACE study and from 1,254 subjects provided by 6 global collaborators. The sample metadata nearly always contained a de-identified subject ID, COVID-19 status, age in years and sex. HLA class I and class II types, where available, came from metadata supplied by the sample provider rather than from assay-based typing. Broader findings and caveats from the paper: The quantity of clinical and demographic metadata differed by source and by participant and was supplied without curation.

TCRbeta CDR3 regions were amplified from genomic DNA by means of the immunoSEQ Assay, a bias-controlled multiplex PCR. In the authors' own workflow: Within the assay, amplification of reference gene primers was used to estimate how many nucleated cells each sample contained. Sequence reads were collapsed and filtered to measure the absolute abundance of every unique TCRbeta CDR3 rearrangement. For each sample, productive Simpson clonality was calculated by taking the square root of Simpson's diversity index across productive rearrangements. This immuneACCESS table, as held by TCRdb, lists in-frame sequences with V and J called but not all clones. Of the missing ones, under half trace to an unresolved V gene in checked studies; the others have no known cause. V, J and clone size are those of that table, while D and trimming were read from the DNA. The sample contains 65,000 to 75,000 clones, about 80% of them found a single time. The top ten constitute around 43% of the sample.

Collaborating institutions collected whole blood in K2EDTA tubes following their own protocols. For TCRbeta analysis, collaborators shipped samples in one of three forms: frozen whole blood, isolated PBMCs, or DNA extracted from either of those sample types. This clone was found a few times. Its antigen is currently not known. Base qualities are not at hand, and no much larger clone is one base apart. The TCR originated in a man older than 75 with acute or convalescent COVID-19. The specimen was peripheral blood.

CDR3 reads: CATSRSRGNEQFF. At the DNA level, the sequence is TGTGCCACCAGCAGATCCCGGGGGAATGAGCAGTTCTTC. The rearranged segments are TRBV15 and TRBJ2-1; TRBD2 could be the D gene, as 6 bases match. Per the germline V gene (reference sequence), LNHNV is the CDR1 and YYDKDF is the CDR2. Trimming costs V 2 bases and J 7 bases, and their ends lie 9 bases apart. The CDR3 holds 13 amino acids from the cysteine to the phenylalanine. The read is trimmed to its CDR3 DNA, 39 bases read in frame from base 1.